The present T cell receptor beta chain was sequenced within a study of blood T cell repertoires in COVID-19. Study context: Researchers got acute and convalescent COVID-19 samples from the United States, Italy and Spain.

The V end was cut by 2 bases, the J end by 1 base, with 12 bases between. The germline V gene has CDR1 GTSNPN and CDR2 SVGIG (reference sequence). This CDR3 contains 15 residues. This clone was detected only once. Study processing details: Reference gene primer amplification gave estimated nucleated cell counts. The table came from immunoSEQ multiplex PCR; TCRdb's copy has only in-frame clones and leaves some out. The DNA gave D and trimming, while V, J and clone size come from that table. The top ten hold 10% to 15% of the sample, which has some 140,000 clones, approximately 84% seen once. The chain employs TRBV30 and TRBJ1-5; D perhaps matches TRBD1 (6 bases). The sequencing sample was made of peripheral blood. The TCR originated in a human donor in a cohort sampled during active COVID-19. The CDR3 DNA reads as TGTGCCTGGAGTCCCGGGGGGGCAAGCAATCAGCCCCAGCATTTT. It encodes CAWSPGGASNQPQHF.